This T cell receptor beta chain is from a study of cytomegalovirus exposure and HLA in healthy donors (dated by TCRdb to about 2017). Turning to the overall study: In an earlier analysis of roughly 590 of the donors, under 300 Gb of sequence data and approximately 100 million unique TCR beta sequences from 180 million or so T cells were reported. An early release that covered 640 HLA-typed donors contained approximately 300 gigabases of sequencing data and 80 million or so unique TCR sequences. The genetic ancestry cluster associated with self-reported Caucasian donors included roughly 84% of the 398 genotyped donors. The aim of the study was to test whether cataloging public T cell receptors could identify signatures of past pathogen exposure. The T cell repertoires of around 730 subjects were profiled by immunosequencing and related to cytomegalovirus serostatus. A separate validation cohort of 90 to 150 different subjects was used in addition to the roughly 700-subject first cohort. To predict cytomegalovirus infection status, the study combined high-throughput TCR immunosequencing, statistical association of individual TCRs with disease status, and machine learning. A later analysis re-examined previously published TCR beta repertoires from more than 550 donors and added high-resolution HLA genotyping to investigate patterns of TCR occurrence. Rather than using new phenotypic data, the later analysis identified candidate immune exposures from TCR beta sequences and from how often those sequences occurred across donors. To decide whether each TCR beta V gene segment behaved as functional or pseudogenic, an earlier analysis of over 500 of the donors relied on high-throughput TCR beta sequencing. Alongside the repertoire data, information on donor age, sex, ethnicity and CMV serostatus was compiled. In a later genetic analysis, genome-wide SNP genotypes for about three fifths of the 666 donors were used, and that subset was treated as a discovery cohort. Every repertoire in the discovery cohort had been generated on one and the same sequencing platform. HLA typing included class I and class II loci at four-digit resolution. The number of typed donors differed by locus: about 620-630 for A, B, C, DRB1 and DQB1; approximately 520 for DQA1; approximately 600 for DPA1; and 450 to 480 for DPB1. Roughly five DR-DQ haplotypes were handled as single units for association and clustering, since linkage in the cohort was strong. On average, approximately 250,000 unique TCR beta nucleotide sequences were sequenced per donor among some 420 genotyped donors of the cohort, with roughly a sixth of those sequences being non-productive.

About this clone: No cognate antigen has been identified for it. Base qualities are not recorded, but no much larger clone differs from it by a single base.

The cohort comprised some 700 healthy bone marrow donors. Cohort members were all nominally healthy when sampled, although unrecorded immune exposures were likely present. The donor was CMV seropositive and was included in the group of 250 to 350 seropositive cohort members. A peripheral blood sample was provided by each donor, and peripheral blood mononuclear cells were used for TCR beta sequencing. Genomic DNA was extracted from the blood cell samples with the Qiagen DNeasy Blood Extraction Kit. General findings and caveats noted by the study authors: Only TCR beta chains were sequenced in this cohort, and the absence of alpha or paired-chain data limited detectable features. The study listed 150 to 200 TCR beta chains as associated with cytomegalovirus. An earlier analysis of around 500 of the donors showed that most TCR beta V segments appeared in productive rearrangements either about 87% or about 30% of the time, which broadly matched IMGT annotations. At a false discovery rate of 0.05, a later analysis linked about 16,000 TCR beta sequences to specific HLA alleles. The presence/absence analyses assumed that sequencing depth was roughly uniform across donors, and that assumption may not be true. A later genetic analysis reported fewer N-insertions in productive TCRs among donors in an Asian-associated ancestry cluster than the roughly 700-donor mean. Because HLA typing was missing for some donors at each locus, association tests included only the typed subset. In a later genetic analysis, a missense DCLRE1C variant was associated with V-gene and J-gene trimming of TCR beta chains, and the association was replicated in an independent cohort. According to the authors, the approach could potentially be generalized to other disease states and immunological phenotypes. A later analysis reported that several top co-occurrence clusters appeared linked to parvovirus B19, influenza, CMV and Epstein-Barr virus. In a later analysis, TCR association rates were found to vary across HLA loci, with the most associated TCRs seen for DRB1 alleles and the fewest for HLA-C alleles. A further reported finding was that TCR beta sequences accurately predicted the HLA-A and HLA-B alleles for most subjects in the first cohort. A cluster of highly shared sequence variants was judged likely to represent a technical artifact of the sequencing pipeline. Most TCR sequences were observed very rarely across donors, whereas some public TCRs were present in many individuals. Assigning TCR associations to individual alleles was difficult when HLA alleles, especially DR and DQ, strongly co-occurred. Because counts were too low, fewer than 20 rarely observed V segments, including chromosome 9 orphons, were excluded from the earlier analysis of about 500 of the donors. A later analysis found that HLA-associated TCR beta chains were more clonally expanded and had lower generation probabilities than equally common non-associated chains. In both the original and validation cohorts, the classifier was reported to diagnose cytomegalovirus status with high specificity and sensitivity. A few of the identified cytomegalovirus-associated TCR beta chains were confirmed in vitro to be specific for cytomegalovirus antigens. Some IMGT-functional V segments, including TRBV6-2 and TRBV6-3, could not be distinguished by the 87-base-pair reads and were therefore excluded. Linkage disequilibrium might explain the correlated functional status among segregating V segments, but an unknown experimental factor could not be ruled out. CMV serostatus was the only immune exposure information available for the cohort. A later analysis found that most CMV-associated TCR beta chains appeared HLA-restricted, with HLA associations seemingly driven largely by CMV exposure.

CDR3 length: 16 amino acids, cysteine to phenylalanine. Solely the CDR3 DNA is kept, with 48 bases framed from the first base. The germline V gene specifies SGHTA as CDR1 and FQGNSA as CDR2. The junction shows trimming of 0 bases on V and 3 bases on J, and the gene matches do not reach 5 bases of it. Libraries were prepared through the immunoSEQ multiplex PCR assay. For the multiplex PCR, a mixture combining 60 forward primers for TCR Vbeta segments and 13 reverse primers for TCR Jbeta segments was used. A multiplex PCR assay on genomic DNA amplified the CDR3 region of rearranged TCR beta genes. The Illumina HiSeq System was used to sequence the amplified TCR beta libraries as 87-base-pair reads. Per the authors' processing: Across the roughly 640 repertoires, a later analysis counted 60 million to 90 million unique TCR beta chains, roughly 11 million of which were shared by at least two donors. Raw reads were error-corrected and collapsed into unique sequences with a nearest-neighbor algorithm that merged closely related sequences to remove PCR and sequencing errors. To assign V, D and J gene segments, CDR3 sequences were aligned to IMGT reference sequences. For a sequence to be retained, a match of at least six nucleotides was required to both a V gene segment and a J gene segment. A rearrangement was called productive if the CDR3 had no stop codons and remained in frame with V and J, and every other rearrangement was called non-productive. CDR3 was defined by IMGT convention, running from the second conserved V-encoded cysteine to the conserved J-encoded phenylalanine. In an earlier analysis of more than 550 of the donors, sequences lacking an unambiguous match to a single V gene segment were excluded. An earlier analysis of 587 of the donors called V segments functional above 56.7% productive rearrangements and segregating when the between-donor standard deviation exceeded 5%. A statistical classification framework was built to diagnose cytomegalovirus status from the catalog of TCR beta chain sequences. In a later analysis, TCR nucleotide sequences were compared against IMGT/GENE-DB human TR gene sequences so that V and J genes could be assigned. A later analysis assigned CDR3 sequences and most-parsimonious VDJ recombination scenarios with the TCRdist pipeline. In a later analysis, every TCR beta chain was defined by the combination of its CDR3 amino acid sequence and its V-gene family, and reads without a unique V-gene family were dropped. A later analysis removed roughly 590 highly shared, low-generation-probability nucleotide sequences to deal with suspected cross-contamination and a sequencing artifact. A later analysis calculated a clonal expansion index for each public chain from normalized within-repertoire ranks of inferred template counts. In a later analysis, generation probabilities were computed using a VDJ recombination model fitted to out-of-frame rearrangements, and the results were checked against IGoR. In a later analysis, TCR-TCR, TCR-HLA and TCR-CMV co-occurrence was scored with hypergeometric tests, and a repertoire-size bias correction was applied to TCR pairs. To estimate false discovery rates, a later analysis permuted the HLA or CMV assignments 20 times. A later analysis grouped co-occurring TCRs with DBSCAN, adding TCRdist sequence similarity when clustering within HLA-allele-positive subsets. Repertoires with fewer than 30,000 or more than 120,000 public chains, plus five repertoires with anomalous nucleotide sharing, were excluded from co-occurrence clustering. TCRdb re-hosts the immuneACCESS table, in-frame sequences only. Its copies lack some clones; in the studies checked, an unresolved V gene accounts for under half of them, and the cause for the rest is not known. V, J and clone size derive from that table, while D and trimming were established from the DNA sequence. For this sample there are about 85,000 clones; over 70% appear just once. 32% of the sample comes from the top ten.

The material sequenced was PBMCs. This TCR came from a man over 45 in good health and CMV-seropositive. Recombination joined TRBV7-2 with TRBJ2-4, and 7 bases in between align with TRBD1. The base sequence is TGTGCCAGCAGCTTAGCCCCACAGGGGAGCAAAAACATTCAGTACTTC. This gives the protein CASSLAPQGSKNIQYF.